Given below is one T cell receptor (beta chain) in context. Its cognate antigen is unknown. This sample also contains other DNA sequences that code for the same CDR3. The data derive from a study of OX40 agonist ivuxolimab in advanced cancers. Study context: Mean age approximately 66 years, range about 20 to 85; just over 80% male. Enrollees could have had prior anti-PD-1, anti-PD-L1 or anti-CTLA-4 therapy, which 40% had received. Study-level findings and limits: There was clonal expansion of CD4+ and CD8+ blood T cells by week 6 at 0.1 to 3.0 mg/kg. Normalized T-cell clonal expansion was also low in some nonresponders.

The CDR3 runs to 14 residues. V was trimmed by 2 bases and J by 2 bases, leaving 9 bases between them. The germline V gene has CDR1 SEHNR and CDR2 FQNEAQ (reference sequence). The assay was immunoSEQ multiplex PCR, and TCRdb's table has in-frame clones only and misses some. The data show 60,000 or so clones, 70% to 90% seen once. The source of this sequence is an adult with an advanced solid tumor such as melanoma, head and neck, liver or kidney cancer. The gene calls are TRBV7-9 and TRBJ2-5, with D perhaps matching TRBD2 (6 bases). The sample consisted of CD4+ or CD8+ T cells sorted from blood, taken in a trial of the OX40 agonist ivuxolimab. As DNA, the CDR3 is TGTGCCAGCAGCTTAATGGAGGGTCAAGAGACCCAGTACTTC. Its protein product is CASSLMEGQETQYF.